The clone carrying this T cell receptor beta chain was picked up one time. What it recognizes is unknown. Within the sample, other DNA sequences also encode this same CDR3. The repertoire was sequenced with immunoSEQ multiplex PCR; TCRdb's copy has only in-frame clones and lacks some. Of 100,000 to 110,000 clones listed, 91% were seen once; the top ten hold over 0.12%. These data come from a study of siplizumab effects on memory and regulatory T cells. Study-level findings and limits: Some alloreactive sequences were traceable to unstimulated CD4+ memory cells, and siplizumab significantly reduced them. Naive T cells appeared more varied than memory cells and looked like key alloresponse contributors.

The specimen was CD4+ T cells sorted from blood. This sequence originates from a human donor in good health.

The CDR3 here is CASSVGLSYEQYF. The CDR3 DNA follows: TGTGCCAGCAGCGTAGGTTTATCCTACGAGCAGTACTTC. The chain is built from TRBV9 and TRBJ2-7, with D hard to call. The CDR3 covers 13 residues. Germline lookup yields CDR1 SGDLS and CDR2 YYNGEE. Trimming pared 0 bases from V and 1 base from J, leaving 5 bases between.